Shown below are 21 T cell receptor beta chains from a single sample sequenced in a study of CD8 T cells in ankylosing spondylitis. General study findings and limits: It appeared that ankylosing spondylitis blood was characterized by a TCR beta motif of fewer than ten highly homologous variants.

No cognate antigen is known for these TCRs. TCRdb passed the 5' RACE reads through MiXCR, listing each CDR3 protein once. The sample includes 350,000 to 550,000 distinct CDR3 sequences, more than 25% seen only once; the top ten take 0.89%. The material sequenced was blood, either unsorted or a sorted T cell fraction (not recorded which). All receptors come from a male donor with ankylosing spondylitis.

The chain is built from TRBV20-1 and TRBJ1-1; tentative D call: TRBD1 (5 bases). In germline, CDR1 is DFQATT, CDR2 SNEGSKA (reference sequence). Trimming stripped 0 bases from V and 6 bases from J, with 8 bases between. The CDR3 loop spans 12 amino acids. The CDR3 is CSARDRGPEAFF. The CDR3 DNA is TGCAGTGCTAGAGATAGGGGACCTGAAGCTTTCTTT.

This clonotype turned up a few times. J is TRBJ2-1 and V is TRBV7-2; 9 bases are a match to TRBD2. Germline V lookup: CDR1 SGHTA, CDR2 FQGNSA. V lost 4 bases and J lost 5; bases outside the gene matches: 9. This CDR3 contains 16 residues. DNA of the CDR3: TGTGCCAGCAGCTGGTATAGCGGGAGCAGCAACAATGAGCAGTTCTTC. This codes for CASSWYSGSSNNEQFF.

The chain joins TRBV7-2 to TRBJ2-3; no clear D gene. The CDR3 is 17 amino acids. Trimming left V 2 bases short and J 0 bases short, with 15 bases between. The germline V gene encodes CDR1 SGHTA and CDR2 FQGNSA. CDR3 sequence reads: CASSLFSPILSTDTQYF. CDR3 sequence (DNA): TGTGCCAGCAGCTTATTCTCCCCGATACTGAGCACAGATACGCAGTATTTT. The full variable domain, rest sourced from reference TRBV7-2 and TRBJ2-3, is GAGVSQSPSNKVTEKGKDVELRCDPISGHTALYWYRQSLGQGLEFLIYFQGNSAPDKSGLPSDRFSAERTGGSVSTLTIQRTQQEDSAVYLCASSLFSPILSTDTQYFGPGTRLTVL.

This clonotype came up a few times. The chain has TRBV24-1 and TRBJ2-5; possibly TRBD1 for D (5 bases). The ends were cut back, 1 base at V and 4 bases at J, with 18 bases in the middle. CDR1 KGHDR and CDR2 SFDVKD come from the germline V gene. CDR3 length: 17 residues. CDR3 coding DNA: TGTGCCACCAGTGATTTTGGCGACTCAGGGTATCGAGAGACCCAGTACTTC. Its protein is CATSDFGDSGYRETQYF.

The chain links TRBV9 to TRBJ1-1; D is unresolved. This CDR3 contains 14 residues. Trimming shortened V by 0 bases and J by 3 bases, and 9 bases separated the two germline ends. CDR1 SGDLS and CDR2 YYNGEE come from the germline V gene. The DNA of the CDR3 is TGTGCCAGCAGCGTAGCTTGGGTGTACACTGAAGCTTTCTTT. Protein product: CASSVAWVYTEAFF. Supplemented by reference TRBV9 and TRBJ1-1, the full variable domain reads DSGVTQTPKHLITATGQRVTLRCSPRSGDLSVYWYQQSLDQGLQFLIQYYNGEERAKGNILERFSAQQFPDLHSELNLSSLELGDSALYFCASSVAWVYTEAFFGQGTRLTVV.

There are a few counts of this clonotype. V usage is TRBV20-1 and J usage is TRBJ2-1; 9 bases agree with TRBD2. The CDR3 consists of 16 residues. Germline-derived CDR1 and CDR2 are DFQATT and SNEGSKA (reference sequence). Trimming cost V 0 bases and J 2 bases; bases outside gene matches: 5. The CDR3 sequence is CSARDLAGGPYNEQFF. The CDR3 region has the DNA TGCAGTGCTAGAGATCTCGCGGGAGGGCCCTACAATGAGCAGTTCTTC.

This chain uses TRBV5-1 with TRBJ1-1; 7 positions agree with TRBD1. CDR3 length equals 12 residues. J lost 8 bases, V lost 4 bases, and 5 bases had no gene match. In germline, CDR1 is SGHRS, CDR2 YFSETQ. The CDR3 loop is CASSKGAGEAFF. For the CDR3, the DNA is TGCGCCAGCAGCAAGGGGGCAGGGGAAGCTTTCTTT.

This sequence joins TRBV7-8 and TRBJ2-3; D is ambiguous. The ends were cut back, 7 bases at V and 3 bases at J, with 14 bases in the middle. Germline CDR1 is SGHVS and CDR2 is FQNEAQ. This CDR3 region has 14 residues. CDR3 amino acids: CASNMHPGTDTQYF. The DNA for the CDR3 is TGTGCCAGCAACATGCACCCTGGGACAGATACGCAGTATTTT.

This clonotype came up a few times. The J gene is TRBJ2-5, the V gene TRBV28; D possibly matches TRBD1 or TRBD2 (7 bases each). The CDR3 has 20 residues. The germline CDR1 and CDR2 sequences are MDHEN and SYDVKM. Trimming stripped 2 bases from V and 3 bases from J, with 28 bases between. The CDR3 loop reads CASSLPSTGSGRPAKETQYF. In DNA form, the CDR3 reads TGTGCCAGCAGTTTACCTTCGACAGGGTCCGGGAGGCCGGCTAAAGAGACCCAGTACTTC. Together with reference TRBV28 and TRBJ2-5, the CDR3 gives the full variable domain: DVKVTQSSRYLVKRTGEKVFLECVQDMDHENMFWYRQDPGLGLRLIYFSYDVKMKEKGDIPEGYSVSREKKERFSLILESASTNQTSMYLCASSLPSTGSGRPAKETQYFGPGTRLLVL.

The chain uses TRBV11-2 and TRBJ2-1; TRBD2 matches at 9 bases. The CDR3 covers 15 residues. V was pared by 0 bases and J by 8 bases, with 5 bases of the junction left unmatched. Per the germline V gene, CDR1 is SGHAT and CDR2 is FQNNGV. The CDR3 here is CASSLEPSGMYEQFF. The CDR3 region has the DNA TGTGCCAGCAGCTTAGAGCCTAGCGGGATGTATGAGCAGTTCTTC.

This chain connects TRBV30 to TRBJ2-3; TRBD2 matches at 8 bases. The CDR3 runs to 12 residues. V dropped 3 bases and J dropped 10; count of bases not matched to a gene: 6. The germline V gene has CDR1 GTSNPN and CDR2 SVGIG (reference sequence). In nucleotides, the CDR3 is TGTGCCTGGAGCGCCGGGACTAGTGCGCAGTATTTT. This translates into CAWSAGTSAQYF.

This clonotype was detected only a few times. This sequence joins TRBV20-1 and TRBJ2-3; D is undetermined. V dropped 5 bases and J dropped 1 base, with 16 bases sitting between them. CDR3 length equals 15 residues. The germline V gene has CDR1 DFQATT and CDR2 SNEGSKA (reference sequence). CDR3 coding DNA: TGCAGTGCTGGCTATATGGGTTGGGGCACAGATACGCAGTATTTT. As protein: CSAGYMGWGTDTQYF.

This chain connects TRBV29-1 to TRBJ1-1; possibly TRBD1 for D (5 bases). Germline CDR1 and CDR2: SQVTM and ANQGSEA. The V end was cut by 8 bases, the J end by 3 bases, with 19 bases between. The CDR3 is made up of 14 amino acids. The CDR3 reads CSSMGGMLDTEAFF. CDR3 nucleotides: TGCAGCTCTATGGGGGGGATGCTTGACACTGAAGCTTTCTTT.

This clonotype was counted a few times. This chain uses TRBV20-1 with TRBJ2-1; TRBD1 is a possible D gene (5 bases). This CDR3 has 12 amino acids. Germline CDR1 and CDR2: DFQATT and SNEGSKA (reference sequence). Trimming removed 5 bases at V and 3 bases at J, with 8 bases between. Here the CDR3 DNA reads TGCAGTGCTTACAGGAGCTACAATGAGCAGTTCTTC. This gives the protein CSAYRSYNEQFF.

This clonotype was detected only a few times. This sequence joins TRBV4-2 and TRBJ1-2; no definite D call. From germline, CDR1 is LGHNA and CDR2 YNFKEQ. The CDR3 extends over 14 amino acids. Trimming cost V 1 base and J 6 bases, with 12 bases left between them. The CDR3 protein is CASSQGGNGDGYTF. The CDR3 region has the DNA TGTGCCAGCAGCCAAGGAGGGAACGGGGATGGCTACACCTTC.

A few counts support this clonotype. The rearrangement joins TRBV5-1 to TRBJ2-3; D remains ambiguous. The CDR3 totals 15 residues. The V and J ends lost 0 bases and 1 base respectively, with 9 bases between them. Germline CDR1 is SGHRS and CDR2 is YFSETQ. As DNA, the CDR3 is TGCGCCAGCAGCTTGGATAGCTGGGGCACAGATACGCAGTATTTT. Protein sequence: CASSLDSWGTDTQYF.

This clonotype was counted at least ten times. This chain's CDR3 is CSARHSHTDTQYF. The CDR3 bases are TGCAGTGCTCGCCACTCCCACACAGATACGCAGTATTTT. V and J are TRBV20-1 and TRBJ2-3; D ambiguous. The germline V gene has CDR1 DFQATT and CDR2 SNEGSKA (reference sequence). V dropped 5 bases and J dropped 2 bases, with 11 bases sitting between them. The CDR3 contains 13 residues.

This chain joins TRBV20-1 and TRBJ1-3, with TRBD1 as a possible D gene (5 bases). The CDR3 consists of 18 residues. Germline V gene data show CDR1 as DFQATT and CDR2 as SNEGSKA (reference sequence). The V end lost 0 bases, the J end lost 0 bases, and 18 bases lay between the germline ends. The CDR3 is CSARDPRQPANSGNTIYF. Written as DNA, the CDR3 is TGCAGTGCTAGAGATCCGAGACAGCCGGCCAACTCTGGAAACACCATATATTTT.

CDR3 in amino acids: CSAVDQGATYEQYF. The CDR3 DNA sequence: TGCAGTGCCGTAGATCAGGGGGCTACCTACGAGCAGTACTTC. The chain recombines TRBV20-1 with TRBJ2-7; 8 bases are shared with TRBD1. The CDR3 spans 14 residues. V shed 6 bases and J 2 bases; nucleotides not matched to a gene: 9. Germline lookup yields CDR1 DFQATT and CDR2 SNEGSKA (reference sequence).

This clonotype has only a few counts. The chain joins TRBV7-2 to TRBJ2-7, with unresolved D. CDR1 SGHTA and CDR2 FQGNSA come from the germline V gene. V lost 1 base and J lost 5, with 9 bases in between. The CDR3 spans 13 residues. CDR3 nucleotides: TGTGCCAGCAGCTTAGGCCAGGACCACGAGCAGTACTTC. It is translated as CASSLGQDHEQYF.

A few counts support this clonotype. The chain recombines TRBV7-7 with TRBJ2-1; no clear D gene. CDR3 length equals 14 residues. Germline loops: CDR1 SSHAT, CDR2 FNYEAQ (reference sequence). Trimming stripped 1 base from V and 5 bases from J, with 9 bases between. The CDR3 coding sequence is TGTGCCAGCAGCTTAGGGGTTCTCGACAATGAGCAGTTCTTC. Translating gives CASSLGVLDNEQFF.